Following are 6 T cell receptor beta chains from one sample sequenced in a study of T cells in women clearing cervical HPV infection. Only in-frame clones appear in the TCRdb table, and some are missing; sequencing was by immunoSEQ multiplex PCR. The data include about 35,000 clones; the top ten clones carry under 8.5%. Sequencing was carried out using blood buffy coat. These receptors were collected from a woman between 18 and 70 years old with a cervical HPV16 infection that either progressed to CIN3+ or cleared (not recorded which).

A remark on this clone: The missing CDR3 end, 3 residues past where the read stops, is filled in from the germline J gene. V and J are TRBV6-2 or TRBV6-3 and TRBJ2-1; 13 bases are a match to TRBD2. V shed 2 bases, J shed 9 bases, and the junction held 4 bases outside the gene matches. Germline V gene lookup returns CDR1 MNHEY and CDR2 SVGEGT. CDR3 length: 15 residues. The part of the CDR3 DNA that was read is TGTGCCAGCAGTTACGGGACTAGCGGGGCTGCTGAG. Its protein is CASSYGTSGAAE. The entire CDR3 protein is CASSYGTSGAAEQFF.

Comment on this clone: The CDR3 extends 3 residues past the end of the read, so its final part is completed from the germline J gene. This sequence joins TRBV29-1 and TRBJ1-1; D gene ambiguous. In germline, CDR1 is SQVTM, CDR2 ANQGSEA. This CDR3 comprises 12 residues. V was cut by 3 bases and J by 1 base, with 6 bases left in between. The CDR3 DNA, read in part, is TGCAGCGTTGAGTCCCGGAACACTGAA. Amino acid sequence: CSVESRNTE. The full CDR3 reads CSVESRNTEAFF.

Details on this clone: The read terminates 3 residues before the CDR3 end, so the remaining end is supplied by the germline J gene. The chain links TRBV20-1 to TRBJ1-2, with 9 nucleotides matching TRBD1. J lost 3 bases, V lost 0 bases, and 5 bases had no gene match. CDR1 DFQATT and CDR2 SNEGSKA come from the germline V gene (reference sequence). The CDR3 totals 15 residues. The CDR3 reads CSARDGTGSYYGYTF. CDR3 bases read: TGCAGTGCTAGAGATGGGACAGGGTCGTACTATGGC.

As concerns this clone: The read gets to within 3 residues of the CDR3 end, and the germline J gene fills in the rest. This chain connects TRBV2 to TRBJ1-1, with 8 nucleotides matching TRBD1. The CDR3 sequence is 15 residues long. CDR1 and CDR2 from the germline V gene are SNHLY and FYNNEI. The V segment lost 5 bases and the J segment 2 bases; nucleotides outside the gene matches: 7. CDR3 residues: CASSYRGSSNTEAFF. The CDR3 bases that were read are TGTGCCAGCAGTTACAGGGGGTCGAGTAACACTGAA. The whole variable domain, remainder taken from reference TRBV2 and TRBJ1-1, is EPEVTQTPSHQVTQMGQEVILRCVPISNHLYFYWYRQILGQKVEFLVSFYNNEISEKSEIFDDQFSVERPDGSNFTLKIRSTKLEDSAMYFCASSYRGSSNTEAFFGQGTRLTVV.

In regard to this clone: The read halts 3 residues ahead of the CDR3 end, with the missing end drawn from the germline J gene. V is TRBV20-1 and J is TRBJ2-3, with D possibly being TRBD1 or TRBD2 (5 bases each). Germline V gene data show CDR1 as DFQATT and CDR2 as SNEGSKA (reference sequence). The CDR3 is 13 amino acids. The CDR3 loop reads CRAEGIRTDTQYF. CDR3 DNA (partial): TGCAGGGCTGAGGGGATTAGGACAGATACG.

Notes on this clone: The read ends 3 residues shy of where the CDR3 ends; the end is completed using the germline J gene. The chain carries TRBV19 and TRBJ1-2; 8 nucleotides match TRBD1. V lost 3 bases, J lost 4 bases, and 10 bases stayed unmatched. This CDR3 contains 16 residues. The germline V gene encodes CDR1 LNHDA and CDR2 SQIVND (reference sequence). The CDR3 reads CASSMGQASGSYGYTF. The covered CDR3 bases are TGTGCCAGTAGTATGGGACAGGCCAGCGGGAGCTATGGC.